What follows is one TCR beta chain and its context. Its antigen target is currently unknown. Per-nucleotide qualities are absent, and no much larger clonotype sits a single base away. This sample was included in a study of T cell responses to AZD1222 COVID-19 vaccine (dated by TCRdb to the early 2020s). With respect to the entire study: AZD1222 recipients given second doses at about 4 weeks or at about 12 weeks were pooled, since spike-specific TCR depth and breadth were not found to differ between the two schedules. A total of just over 230 trial participants underwent TCR sequencing, of whom approximately 200 had received two doses of AZD1222 and some 25 had received two doses of the MenACWY control vaccine. Trial participants were enrolled by age into 18-55, 56-69 and 70-plus year subgroups, with about 150, 28 and 57 TCR-sequenced participants respectively. The investigation overall reported the following: Nearly half of unique spike-specific TCRs reportedly recognized epitopes outside regions mutated in the B.1.351 and B.1.1.7 variants. Conclusions about previously exposed vaccinees are limited, since just six AZD1222 recipients were seropositive for SARS-CoV-2 at baseline. In the small 56-69-year group, the increase in depth fell short of significance, most likely because of low power. Because no day 14 peak-response samples were available, the repertoires could be characterized only after the peak T cell response. Most participants were white British and females outnumbered males, and the authors suggested that clonal diversity may have been underestimated. Spike-specific TCR breadth and depth rose significantly after two AZD1222 doses compared with day 0 and with MenACWY recipients. The whole spike protein was spanned by vaccine-associated CD4 TCRs, and dominant responses were seen in regions 160-218 and 743-854.

The CDR3 regions of human TCRbeta chains were analyzed by immunosequencing. Processing in the source paper ran as follows. Repertoire TCRs were matched against a reference library of SARS-CoV-2-specific TCRs generated with the MIRA antigen-specificity platform. Breadth was defined as the fraction of unique TCRs that were SARS-CoV-2-associated, and depth was defined as the fraction of total T cells that were SARS-CoV-2-associated. Using the MIRA data, each spike-specific TCR was mapped to the spike region that the TCR reacts to and placed in a CD4 or CD8 class. Log10-transformed breadth and depth values were compared by one-way ANOVA with Sidak's multiple comparisons tests. TCRdb took this table from immuneACCESS and kept in-frame rearrangements with V and J called. Such tables lack part of the clones; where checked against another copy, unresolved V genes explain under half of the gap, and the rest is unexplained. From that table come the V and J calls and clone size; the DNA was used to work out D and trimming. Present in this sample are over 120,000 clones, around nine tenths of which were seen just once. The ten largest clones represent more than 3% of the sample.

Based on the germline V gene, the CDR1 and CDR2 sequences are SGHNT and YENEEA. The CDR3 starts with the cysteine, ends with the phenylalanine, and has 15 residues. Only the CDR3 part of the read is kept: 45 bases, read in frame from the first base. V trim: 6 bases; J trim: 6 bases; unmatched bases: 8. In the paper's terms, the time point label means: baseline before first vaccination. Vaccinee samples were obtained from the UK trials COV001 and COV002, which included a single-blind randomized controlled phase 2/3 trial of AZD1222 (ChAdOx1 nCoV-19) in healthy adults. For TCRbeta chain sequencing, PBMC samples from trial participants were taken at day 0 and at day 28 after the second dose.

The chain was built from TRBV11-3 and TRBJ2-2; 9 bases in the middle match TRBD1. The receptor's source is an adult in good health. The specimen was peripheral blood, collected on day 0 of AZD1222 vaccination. The sequenced DNA: TGTGCCAGCAGTTTAACGACAGGGGGTTCCGGGGAGCTGTTTTTT. Translated, this gives CASSLTTGGSGELFF.